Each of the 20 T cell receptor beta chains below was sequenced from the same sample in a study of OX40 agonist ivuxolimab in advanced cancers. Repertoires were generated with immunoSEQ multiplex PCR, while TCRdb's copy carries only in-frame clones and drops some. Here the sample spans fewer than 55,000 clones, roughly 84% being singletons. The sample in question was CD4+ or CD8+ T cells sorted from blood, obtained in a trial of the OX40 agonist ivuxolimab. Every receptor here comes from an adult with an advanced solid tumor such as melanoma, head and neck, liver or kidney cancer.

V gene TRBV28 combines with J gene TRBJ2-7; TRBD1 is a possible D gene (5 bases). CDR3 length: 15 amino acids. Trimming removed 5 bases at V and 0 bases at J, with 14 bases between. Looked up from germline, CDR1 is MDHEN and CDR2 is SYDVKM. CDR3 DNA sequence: TGTGCCAGCAGTCCCCCCCTTACAGGCTCCTACGAGCAGTACTTC. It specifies CASSPPLTGSYEQYF.

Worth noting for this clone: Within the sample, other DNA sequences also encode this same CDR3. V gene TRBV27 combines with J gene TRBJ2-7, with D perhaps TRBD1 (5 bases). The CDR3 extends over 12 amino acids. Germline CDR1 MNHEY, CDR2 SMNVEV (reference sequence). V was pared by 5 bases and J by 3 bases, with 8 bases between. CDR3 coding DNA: TGTGCCAGCAGTGGTGACAGCTACGAGCAGTACTTC. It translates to CASSGDSYEQYF.

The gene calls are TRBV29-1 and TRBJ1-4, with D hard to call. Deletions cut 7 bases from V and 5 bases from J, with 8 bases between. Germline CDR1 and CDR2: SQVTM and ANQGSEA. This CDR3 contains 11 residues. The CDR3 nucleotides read TGCAGCGCTCCGAAGAATGAAAAACTGTTTTTT. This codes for CSAPKNEKLFF.

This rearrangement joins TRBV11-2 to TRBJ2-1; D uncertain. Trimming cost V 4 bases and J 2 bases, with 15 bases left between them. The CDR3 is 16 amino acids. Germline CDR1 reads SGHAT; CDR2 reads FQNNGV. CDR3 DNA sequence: TGTGCCAGCAGCTCCCCGGATGGGCAGGCCTACAATGAGCAGTTCTTC. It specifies CASSSPDGQAYNEQFF.

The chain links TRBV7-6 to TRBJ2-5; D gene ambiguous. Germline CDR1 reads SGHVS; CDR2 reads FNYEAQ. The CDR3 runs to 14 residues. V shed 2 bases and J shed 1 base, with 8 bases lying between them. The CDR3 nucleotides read TGTGCCAGCAGCTTATTTTCCAGCCAAGAGACCCAGTACTTC. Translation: CASSLFSSQETQYF. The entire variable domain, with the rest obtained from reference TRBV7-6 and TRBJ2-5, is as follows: GAGVSQSPRYKVTKRGQDVALRCDPISGHVSLYWYRQALGQGPEFLTYFNYEAQQDKSGLPNDRFSAERPEGSISTLTIQRTEQRDSAMYRCASSLFSSQETQYFGPGTRLLVL.

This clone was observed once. CDR3 in amino acids: CASSSDTRGSPLHF. The CDR3 DNA reads as TGTGCCAGCAGCTCGGACACCCGTGGTTCACCCCTCCACTTT. The chain couples TRBV11-2 to TRBJ1-6, with D perhaps matching TRBD1 (5 bases). The germline V gene encodes CDR1 SGHAT and CDR2 FQNNGV. Trimming stripped 4 bases from V and 9 bases from J, with 13 bases between. CDR3 size: 14 residues.

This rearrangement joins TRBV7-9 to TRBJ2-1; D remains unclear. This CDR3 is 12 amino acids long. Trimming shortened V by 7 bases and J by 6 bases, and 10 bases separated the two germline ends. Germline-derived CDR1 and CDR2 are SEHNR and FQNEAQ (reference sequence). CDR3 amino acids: CASITTGNEQFF. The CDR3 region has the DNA TGTGCCAGCATCACCACGGGCAATGAGCAGTTCTTC.

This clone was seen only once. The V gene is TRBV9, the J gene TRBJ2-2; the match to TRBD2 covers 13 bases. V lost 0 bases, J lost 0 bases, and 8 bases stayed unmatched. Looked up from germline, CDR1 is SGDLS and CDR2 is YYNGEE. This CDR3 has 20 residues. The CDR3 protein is CASSVARTSGGFTNTGELFF. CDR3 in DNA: TGTGCCAGCAGCGTAGCCCGGACTAGCGGGGGATTCACGAACACCGGGGAGCTGTTTTTT.

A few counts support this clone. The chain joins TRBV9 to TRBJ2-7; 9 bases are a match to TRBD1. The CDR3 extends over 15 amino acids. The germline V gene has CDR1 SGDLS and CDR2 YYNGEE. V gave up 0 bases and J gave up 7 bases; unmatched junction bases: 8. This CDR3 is CASSVGDRDLGEQYF. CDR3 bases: TGTGCCAGCAGCGTAGGGGACAGGGACCTCGGAGAGCAGTACTTC.

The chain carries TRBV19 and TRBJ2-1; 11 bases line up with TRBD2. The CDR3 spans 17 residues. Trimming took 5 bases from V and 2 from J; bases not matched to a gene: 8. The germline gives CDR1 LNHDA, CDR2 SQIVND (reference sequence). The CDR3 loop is CASSLTSGDTTYNEQFF. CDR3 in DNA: TGTGCCAGTAGTTTGACTAGCGGGGATACTACCTACAATGAGCAGTTCTTC. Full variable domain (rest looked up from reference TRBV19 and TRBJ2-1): DGGITQSPKYLFRKEGQNVTLSCEQNLNHDAMYWYRQDPGQGLRLIYYSQIVNDFQKGDIAEGYSVSREKKESFPLTVTSAQKNPTAFYLCASSLTSGDTTYNEQFFGPGTRLTVL.

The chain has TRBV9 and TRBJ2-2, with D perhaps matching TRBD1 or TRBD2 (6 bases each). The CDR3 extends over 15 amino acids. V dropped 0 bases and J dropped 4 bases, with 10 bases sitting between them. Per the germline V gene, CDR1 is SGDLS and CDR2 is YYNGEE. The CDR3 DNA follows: TGTGCCAGCAGCGTAGCCAGGGGAGGCACCGGGGAGCTGTTTTTT. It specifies CASSVARGGTGELFF.

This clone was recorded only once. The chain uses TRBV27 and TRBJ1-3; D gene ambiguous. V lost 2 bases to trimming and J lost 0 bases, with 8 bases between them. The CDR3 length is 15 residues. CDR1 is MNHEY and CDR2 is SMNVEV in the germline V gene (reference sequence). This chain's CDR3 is CASSLNGFSGNTIYF. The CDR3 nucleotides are TGTGCCAGCAGTTTAAATGGCTTCTCTGGAAACACCATATATTTT.

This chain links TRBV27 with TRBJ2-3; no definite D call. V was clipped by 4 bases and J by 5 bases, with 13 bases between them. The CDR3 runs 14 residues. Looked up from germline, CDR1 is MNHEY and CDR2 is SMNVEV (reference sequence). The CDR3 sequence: CASSSTPFGDTQYF. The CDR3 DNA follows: TGTGCCAGCAGTTCGACCCCGTTCGGAGATACGCAGTATTTT.

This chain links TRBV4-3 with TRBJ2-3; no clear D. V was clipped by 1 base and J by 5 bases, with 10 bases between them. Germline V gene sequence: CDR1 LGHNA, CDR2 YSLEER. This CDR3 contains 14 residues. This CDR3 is CASSQGGFQDTQYF. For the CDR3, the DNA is TGCGCCAGCAGCCAAGGTGGTTTTCAAGATACGCAGTATTTT.

The CDR3 DNA reads TGTGCCAGCGGACTAGCGGGGGTCCTTGGTGAGCAGTTCTTC. This encodes CASGLAGVLGEQFF. The rearrangement uses TRBV27 and TRBJ2-1; 13 nucleotides agree with TRBD2. V shed 8 bases, J shed 9 bases, and the junction held 7 bases outside the gene matches. This CDR3 has 14 residues. The V gene's germline CDR1 is MNHEY and CDR2 SMNVEV (reference sequence).

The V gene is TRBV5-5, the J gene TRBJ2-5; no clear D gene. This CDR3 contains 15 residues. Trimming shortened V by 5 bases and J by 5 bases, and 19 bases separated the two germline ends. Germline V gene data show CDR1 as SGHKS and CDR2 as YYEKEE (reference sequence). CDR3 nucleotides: TGTGCCAGCAGGCCCGGTGGCACGAACGGGGAGACCCAGTACTTC. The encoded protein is CASRPGGTNGETQYF.

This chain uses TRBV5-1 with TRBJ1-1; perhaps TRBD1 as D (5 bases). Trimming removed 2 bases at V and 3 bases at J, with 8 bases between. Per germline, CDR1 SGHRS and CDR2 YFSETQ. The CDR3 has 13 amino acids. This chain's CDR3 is CASSLRGDTEAFF. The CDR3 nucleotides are TGCGCCAGCAGCTTAAGGGGAGACACTGAAGCTTTCTTT.

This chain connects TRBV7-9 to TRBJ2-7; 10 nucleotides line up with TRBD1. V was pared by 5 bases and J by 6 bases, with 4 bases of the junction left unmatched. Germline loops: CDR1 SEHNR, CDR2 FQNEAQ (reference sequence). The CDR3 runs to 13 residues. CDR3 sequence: CASSPGTGVEQYF. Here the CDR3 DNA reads TGTGCCAGCAGCCCCGGGACAGGGGTCGAGCAGTACTTC.

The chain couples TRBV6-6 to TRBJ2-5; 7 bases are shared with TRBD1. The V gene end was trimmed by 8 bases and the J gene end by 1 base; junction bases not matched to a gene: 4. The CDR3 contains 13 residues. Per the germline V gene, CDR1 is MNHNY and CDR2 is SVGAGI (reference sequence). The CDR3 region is CASRQGFQETQYF. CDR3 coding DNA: TGTGCCAGCCGACAGGGTTTCCAAGAGACCCAGTACTTC.

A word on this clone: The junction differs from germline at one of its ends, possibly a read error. CDR3 sequence: CASSLQGNQETQYF. Written as DNA, the CDR3 is TGTGCTAGCAGCTTACAAGGGAATCAAGAGACCCAGTACTTC. The chain uses TRBV7-7 and TRBJ2-5; D is uncertain. The CDR3 sequence is 14 residues long. CDR1 and CDR2 (germline): SSHAT, FNYEAQ (reference sequence).